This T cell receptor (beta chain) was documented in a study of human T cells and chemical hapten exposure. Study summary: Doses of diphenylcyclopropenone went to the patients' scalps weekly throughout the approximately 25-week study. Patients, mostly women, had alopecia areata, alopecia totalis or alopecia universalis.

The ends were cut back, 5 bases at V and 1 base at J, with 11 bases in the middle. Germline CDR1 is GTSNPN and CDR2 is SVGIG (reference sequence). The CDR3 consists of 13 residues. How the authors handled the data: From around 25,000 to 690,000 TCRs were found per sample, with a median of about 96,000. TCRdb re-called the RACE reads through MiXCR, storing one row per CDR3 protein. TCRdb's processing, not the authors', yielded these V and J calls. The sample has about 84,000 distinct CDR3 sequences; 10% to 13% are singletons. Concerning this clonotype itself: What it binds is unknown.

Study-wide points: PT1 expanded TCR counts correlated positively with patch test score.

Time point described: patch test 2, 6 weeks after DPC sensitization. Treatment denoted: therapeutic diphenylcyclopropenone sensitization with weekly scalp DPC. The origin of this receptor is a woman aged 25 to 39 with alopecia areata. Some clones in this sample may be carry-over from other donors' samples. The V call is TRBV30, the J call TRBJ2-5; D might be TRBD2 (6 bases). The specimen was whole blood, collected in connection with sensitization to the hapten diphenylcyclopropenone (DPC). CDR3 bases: TGTGCCTGGGAAGTGGGGGGCCAAGAGACCCAGTACTTC. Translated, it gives CAWEVGGQETQYF.